A selection of T cell receptor beta chains follows, all from one sample in a study of T cells in Graves' hyperthyroidism and ophthalmopathy. TCRdb redid the calling of the multiplex PCR reads with MiXCR, one entry per CDR3 protein. The sample records approximately 710,000 distinct CDR3 sequences, approximately 15% being singletons. Sequencing was done on a sample of blood. The receptors were sampled from a man aged 50 to 59 with Graves' hyperthyroidism. Both conserved end residues are part of each CDR3. The order of the fields is V gene, J gene, D gene, clone size, CDR3 protein, CDR3 DNA. D genes are given only for firm matches. Clone size is stated in some rows and not others, as once, few, many or a class when expanded.

V: TRBV12-5
J: TRBJ2-2
D: .
size: .
CDR3: CASGLVAGGTGELFF
DNA: TGTGCTAGTGGTTTGGTAGCTGGAGGCACCGGGGAGCTGTTTTTT

V: TRBV29-1
J: TRBJ2-7
D: TRBD1
size: few
CDR3: CSVEPTGGEQYF
DNA: TGCAGCGTCGAACCGACAGGGGGCGAGCAGTACTTC

V: TRBV12-3/TRBV12-4
J: TRBJ1-5
D: .
size: few
CDR3: CASTSGQGRRQPQHF
DNA: TGTGCCAGCACCTCCGGGCAGGGACGCCGGCAGCCCCAGCATTTT

V: TRBV27
J: TRBJ1-2
D: TRBD1
size: many
CDR3: CASSFSRGYGYTF
DNA: TGTGCCAGCAGTTTTTCCAGGGGGTATGGCTACACCTTC

V: TRBV18
J: TRBJ2-1
D: TRBD2
size: .
CDR3: CASSPNSGREEQFF
DNA: TGTGCCAGCTCACCAAACAGCGGGAGGGAGGAGCAGTTCTTC

V: TRBV3-1
J: TRBJ1-3
D: .
size: .
CDR3: CASSPPSRASGNTIYF
DNA: TGTGCCAGCAGCCCCCCCAGCCGGGCCTCTGGAAACACCATATATTTT

V: TRBV27
J: TRBJ2-7
D: .
size: many
CDR3: CASSPRVYSYEQYF
DNA: TGTGCCAGCAGTCCCAGGGTCTACTCCTACGAGCAGTACTTC

V: TRBV19
J: TRBJ1-1
D: .
size: many
CDR3: CASALGQLDTEAFF
DNA: TGTGCCAGTGCTTTGGGACAATTAGACACTGAAGCTTTCTTT

V: TRBV28
J: TRBJ2-7
D: .
size: few
CDR3: CASSSPVQYF
DNA: TGTGCCAGCAGTTCCCCCGTGCAGTACTTC

V: TRBV29-1
J: TRBJ2-2
D: .
size: many
CDR3: CSVARDDTGELFF
DNA: TGCAGCGTTGCACGGGACGACACCGGGGAGCTGTTTTTT

V: TRBV19
J: TRBJ2-1
D: TRBD2
size: .
CDR3: CASSPGTSGNYNEQFF
DNA: TGTGCCAGTAGTCCAGGGACTAGCGGGAACTACAATGAGCAGTTCTTC

V: TRBV6-5
J: TRBJ2-3
D: .
size: few
CDR3: CASSYSILAASESTDTQYF
DNA: TGTGCCAGCAGTTACTCGATTTTGGCTGCTAGCGAGAGCACAGATACGCAGTATTTT

V: TRBV7-9
J: TRBJ2-7
D: .
size: many
CDR3: CASSLTGNHEQYF
DNA: TGTGCCAGCAGCTTAACGGGTAATCACGAGCAGTACTTC

V: TRBV20-1
J: TRBJ2-7
D: .
size: .
CDR3: CSAPGPQSDFTYEQYF
DNA: TGCAGTGCTCCCGGACCTCAATCGGACTTTACCTACGAGCAGTACTTC

V: TRBV7-8
J: TRBJ2-5
D: .
size: many
CDR3: CASRNVGGTQYF
DNA: TGTGCCAGCAGAAACGTAGGGGGGACCCAGTACTTC

V: TRBV5-1
J: TRBJ2-1
D: TRBD2
size: many
CDR3: CASRVLADSYNEQFF
DNA: TGCGCCAGCAGGGTACTAGCGGACTCCTACAATGAGCAGTTCTTC

V: TRBV19
J: TRBJ2-5
D: .
size: few
CDR3: CAGSISGAETQYF
DNA: TGTGCCGGTAGTATCTCCGGGGCAGAGACCCAGTACTTC

V: TRBV28
J: TRBJ1-2
D: TRBD1
size: many
CDR3: CASRDGQGWGYTF
DNA: TGTGCCAGCAGGGACGGACAGGGCTGGGGCTACACCTTC

V: TRBV20-1
J: TRBJ2-1
D: TRBD2
size: many
CDR3: CSAQLAGSSYNEQFF
DNA: TGCAGTGCGCAGCTAGCGGGGAGCTCCTACAATGAGCAGTTCTTC

V: TRBV30
J: TRBJ1-2
D: .
size: many
CDR3: CAWSVRGGNGYTF
DNA: TGTGCCTGGAGTGTAAGAGGAGGGAATGGCTACACCTTC

V: TRBV6-1
J: TRBJ2-3
D: TRBD2
size: .
CDR3: CASSLRSGSADTQYF
DNA: TGTGCCAGCAGTCTTCGAAGCGGGAGTGCAGATACGCAGTATTTT

V: TRBV10-3
J: TRBJ2-2
D: TRBD2
size: many
CDR3: CAINDLQGLAGTNTGELFF
DNA: TGTGCCATCAACGATCTTCAGGGACTAGCGGGGACGAACACCGGGGAGCTGTTTTTT

V: TRBV12-5
J: TRBJ2-3
D: TRBD2
size: few
CDR3: CASGLVLGREEDTQYF
DNA: TGTGCTAGTGGTTTGGTACTCGGGCGGGAGGAAGATACGCAGTATTTT

V: TRBV3-1
J: TRBJ2-5
D: .
size: many
CDR3: CASSHRMEETQYF
DNA: TGTGCCAGCAGCCATCGAATGGAAGAGACCCAGTACTTC

V: TRBV4-1
J: TRBJ2-7
D: TRBD1
size: .
CDR3: CASSQEDREVYEQYF
DNA: TGCGCCAGCAGCCAAGAGGACAGGGAGGTCTACGAGCAGTACTTC

V: TRBV13
J: TRBJ2-7
D: .
size: .
CDR3: CASSGAVSGYEQYF
DNA: TGTGCCAGCAGCGGGGCGGTATCGGGATACGAGCAGTACTTC

V: TRBV7-2
J: TRBJ1-6
D: .
size: many
CDR3: CASSLAGPPGTLHF
DNA: TGTGCCAGCAGCTTAGCAGGGCCGCCTGGCACCCTCCACTTT

V: TRBV28
J: TRBJ2-7
D: .
size: many
CDR3: CASSLSGRWEQYF
DNA: TGTGCCAGCAGTTTATCCGGACGATGGGAGCAGTACTTC

V: TRBV25-1
J: TRBJ1-1
D: .
size: few
CDR3: CASSEGWTENTEAFF
DNA: TGTGCCAGCAGTGAAGGGTGGACAGAGAACACTGAAGCTTTCTTT

V: TRBV20-1
J: TRBJ2-7
D: .
size: many
CDR3: CSARGDWAYEQYF
DNA: TGCAGTGCTAGAGGGGACTGGGCCTACGAGCAGTACTTC

V: TRBV28
J: TRBJ2-7
D: .
size: few
CDR3: CATGSPTYEQYF
DNA: TGTGCCACCGGGTCTCCGACATACGAGCAGTACTTC

V: TRBV10-1
J: TRBJ1-3
D: TRBD1
size: .
CDR3: CASSASDRDSGNTIYF
DNA: TGCGCCAGCAGTGCTTCAGACAGGGACTCTGGAAACACCATATATTTT

V: TRBV28
J: TRBJ2-7
D: TRBD2
size: many
CDR3: CASSFSSGRGHEQYF
DNA: TGTGCCAGCAGTTTCTCTAGCGGGAGGGGACACGAGCAGTACTTC